This entry lists 14 T cell receptor beta chains sequenced from one sample in a study of cytotoxic CD8 clonotypes in ibrutinib-treated CLL. Measured with immunoSEQ multiplex PCR; TCRdb has only the in-frame clones, and not every one. The sample shows approximately 280,000 clones, 70% to 80% of them seen only once. Material: PBMCs, obtained at disease progression, from a patient treated with ibrutinib. All receptors come from a human donor with chronic lymphocytic leukemia.

The V gene is TRBV15, the J gene TRBJ1-4, with a possible D match to TRBD1 (6 bases). The CDR3 runs to 17 residues. With 3 bases removed from V and 3 bases from J, the gap between germline ends came to 17 bases. Germline-derived CDR1 and CDR2 are LNHNV and YYDKDF (reference sequence). In DNA form, the CDR3 reads TGTGCCACCAGCAGGGTCCACAACAGGGATGCTAATGAAAAACTGTTTTTT. Amino acids: CATSRVHNRDANEKLFF.

V gene TRBV27 combines with J gene TRBJ2-7; maybe TRBD1 (6 bases). The CDR3 covers 17 residues. V lost 9 bases, J lost 3 bases, and 27 bases lay in between. Germline CDR1 is MNHEY and CDR2 is SMNVEV (reference sequence). The DNA of the CDR3 is TGTGCCAGTTCGAGGGGACAATCGAAAACTGATTACTACGAGCAGTACTTC. Translated: CASSRGQSKTDYYEQYF.

This clone was observed many times. Other nucleotide sequences from this sample produce the same CDR3. The J gene is TRBJ1-1, the V gene TRBV6-5; no definite D call. Germline-derived CDR1 and CDR2 are MNHEY and SVGAGI. This CDR3 comprises 13 residues. The V gene lost 0 bases and the J gene lost 1 base, with 3 bases spanning the gap. The CDR3: CASSYSRNTEAFF. CDR3 coding DNA: TGTGCCAGCAGTTACTCCAGGAACACTGAAGCTTTCTTT.

The V call is TRBV28, the J call TRBJ2-7; no definite D call. CDR3 length equals 14 residues. Germline lookup yields CDR1 MDHEN and CDR2 SYDVKM. Trimming cost V 5 bases and J 2 bases, with 13 bases left between them. Here the CDR3 reads CASSPRAGTYEQYF. The CDR3 DNA reads as TGTGCCAGCAGTCCCCGAGCAGGTACCTACGAGCAGTACTTC.

The genes are TRBV11-2 and TRBJ2-5; 9 bases agree with TRBD1. V dropped 5 bases and J dropped 5; count of bases not matched to a gene: 12. There are 16 residues in the CDR3. Germline-derived CDR1 and CDR2 are SGHAT and FQNNGV. CDR3 amino acids: CASSITGTGLRETQYF. For the CDR3, the DNA is TGTGCCAGCAGCATAACCGGGACAGGGTTACGCGAGACCCAGTACTTC. Using reference TRBV11-2 and TRBJ2-5 for the parts outside the CDR3, the full variable domain is EAGVAQSPRYKIIEKRQSVAFWCNPISGHATLYWYQQILGQGPKLLIQFQNNGVVDDSQLPKDRFSAERLKGVDSTLKIQPAKLEDSAVYLCASSITGTGLRETQYFGPGTRLLVL.

The CDR3 DNA reads TGTGCCAGTAGTGGAAGCACAGATACGCAGTATTTT. Its protein is CASSGSTDTQYF. This sequence joins TRBV19 and TRBJ2-3; no firm D call. V was clipped by 5 bases and J by 0 bases, with 3 bases between them. Germline V lookup: CDR1 LNHDA, CDR2 SQIVND (reference sequence). The length of the CDR3 is 12 residues.

A few counts support this clone. CDR3 region: CASRPSPKLGEWDIQYF. The CDR3 bases are TGTGCCAGCAGGCCAAGTCCAAAACTAGGAGAATGGGACATTCAGTACTTC. The rearrangement uses TRBV5-6 and TRBJ2-4; D may be TRBD2 (5 bases). Trimming removed 5 bases at V and 8 bases at J, with 26 bases between. Germline V CDR1 and CDR2: SGHDT, YYEEEE. The CDR3 extends over 17 amino acids. Full variable domain (outside the CDR3, taken from reference TRBV5-6 and TRBJ2-4): DAGVTQSPTHLIKTRGQQVTLRCSPKSGHDTVSWYQQALGQGPQFIFQYYEEEERQRGNFPDRFSGHQFPNYSSELNVNALLLGDSALYLCASRPSPKLGEWDIQYFGAGTRLSVL.

J is TRBJ2-3 and V is TRBV4-1; D is perhaps TRBD1 (6 bases). CDR3 length: 15 residues. CDR1 and CDR2 (germline): MGHRA, YSYEKL. Deletions cut 2 bases from V and 5 bases from J, with 14 bases between. CDR3 amino acids: CASSQLSGAGDTQYF. Written as DNA, the CDR3 is TGCGCCAGCAGCCAACTTTCAGGGGCAGGAGATACGCAGTATTTT.

The chain employs TRBV29-1 and TRBJ2-1; D may be TRBD1 or TRBD2 (5 bases each). The germline gives CDR1 SQVTM, CDR2 ANQGSEA. The CDR3 has 14 residues. Trimming removed 5 bases at V and 7 bases at J, with 18 bases between. The CDR3 coding sequence is TGCAGCGTTTCCCGGGGCCAGCTGGGGAATGAGCAGTTCTTC. Protein sequence: CSVSRGQLGNEQFF.

The chain recombines TRBV6-5 with TRBJ2-7; possibly TRBD2 for D (6 bases). The V gene's germline CDR1 is MNHEY and CDR2 SVGAGI. CDR3 length: 16 amino acids. V lost 1 base to trimming and J lost 2 bases, with 15 bases between them. CDR3 DNA: TGTGCCAGCAGTTACTGGGGGGAACGAGGCGCCTACGAGCAGTACTTC. Translating gives CASSYWGERGAYEQYF.

DNA of the CDR3: TGTGCCAGCAGCTTCAGGGGAAGGACCTACGAGCAGTACTTC. Protein product: CASSFRGRTYEQYF. The chain has TRBV7-8 and TRBJ2-7; a weak D match, TRBD1 (6 bases). CDR1 SGHVS and CDR2 FQNEAQ come from the germline V gene. The CDR3 totals 14 residues. Trimming removed 3 bases from V and 2 bases from J, with 11 bases in between. Full variable domain (rest looked up from reference TRBV7-8 and TRBJ2-7): GAGVSQSPRYKVAKRGQDVALRCDPISGHVSLFWYQQALGQGPEFLTYFQNEAQLDKSGLPSDRFFAERPEGSVSTLKIQRTQQEDSAVYLCASSFRGRTYEQYFGPGTRLTVT.

J is TRBJ2-7 and V is TRBV4-1; D is uncertain. Germline assignment: CDR1 MGHRA and CDR2 YSYEKL. The CDR3 is 12 amino acids. The ends were cut back, 3 bases at V and 0 bases at J, with 3 bases in the middle. The CDR3 DNA sequence: TGCGCCAGCAGCCAGAACTCCTACGAGCAGTACTTC. The encoded protein is CASSQNSYEQYF.

In its sample, this clone was seen a few times. V and J are TRBV7-9 and TRBJ2-7; D may match TRBD1 or TRBD2 (5 bases each). The CDR3 sequence is 12 residues long. V was clipped by 3 bases and J by 7 bases, with 10 bases between them. CDR1 SEHNR and CDR2 FQNEAQ come from the germline V gene (reference sequence). CDR3 sequence: CASSLGRLEQYF. The CDR3, as DNA: TGTGCCAGCAGCTTGGGACGCCTGGAGCAGTACTTC.

For the CDR3, the DNA is TGTGCCAGCAGTGAACCCCCGTCAGGGCGGAGGACTGAAGCTTTCTTT. Encoded protein: CASSEPPSGRRTEAFF. This chain links TRBV25-1 with TRBJ1-1; D is perhaps TRBD1 (5 bases). Trimming shortened V by 2 bases and J by 5 bases, and 18 bases separated the two germline ends. This CDR3 is 16 amino acids long. Per the germline V gene, CDR1 is MGHDK and CDR2 is SYGVNS.